The present T cell receptor beta chain was sequenced within a study of blood T cell repertoires in COVID-19. Profiled with immunoSEQ multiplex PCR; TCRdb holds only in-frame clones, not every one. The data hold roughly 200,000 clones, with roughly 76% observed a single time. Only one count was recorded for this clone. Germline CDR1 and CDR2: SEHNR and FQNEAQ (reference sequence). The CDR3 runs to 14 residues. J lost 7 bases, V lost 4 bases, and 7 bases had no gene match. Sequencing used peripheral blood. The source of this sequence is a woman between 40 and 55 years old with COVID-19, enrolled during active disease. J is TRBJ1-1 and V is TRBV7-9; 9 bases are shared with TRBD1. The CDR3 DNA reads as TGTGCCAGCAGCTCTCCGGGACAGGGTATTGAAGCTTTCTTT. Its translation: CASSSPGQGIEAFF.